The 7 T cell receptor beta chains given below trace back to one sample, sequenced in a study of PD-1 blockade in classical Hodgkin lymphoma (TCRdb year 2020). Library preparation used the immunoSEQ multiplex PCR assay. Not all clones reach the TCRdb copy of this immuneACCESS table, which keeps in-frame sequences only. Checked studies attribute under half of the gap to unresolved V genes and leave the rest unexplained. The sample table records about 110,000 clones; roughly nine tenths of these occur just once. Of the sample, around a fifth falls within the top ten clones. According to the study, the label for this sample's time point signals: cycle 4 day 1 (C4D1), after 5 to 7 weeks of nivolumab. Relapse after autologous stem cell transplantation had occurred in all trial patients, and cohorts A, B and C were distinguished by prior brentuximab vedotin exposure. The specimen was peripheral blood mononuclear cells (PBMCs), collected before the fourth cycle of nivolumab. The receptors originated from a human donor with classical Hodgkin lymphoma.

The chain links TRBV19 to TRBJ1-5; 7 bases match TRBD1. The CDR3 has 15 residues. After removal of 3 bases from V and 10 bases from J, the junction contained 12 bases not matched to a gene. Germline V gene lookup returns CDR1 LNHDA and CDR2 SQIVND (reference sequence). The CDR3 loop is CASSILWTGLSPQHF. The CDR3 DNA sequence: TGTGCCAGTAGTATCCTATGGACAGGCCTCAGTCCCCAGCATTTT.

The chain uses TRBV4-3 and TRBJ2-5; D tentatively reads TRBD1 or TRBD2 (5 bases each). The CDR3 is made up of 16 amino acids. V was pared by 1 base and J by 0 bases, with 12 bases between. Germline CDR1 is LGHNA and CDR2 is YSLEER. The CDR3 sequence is CASSQGLGVYQETQYF. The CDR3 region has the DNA TGCGCCAGCAGCCAAGGATTGGGGGTGTACCAAGAGACCCAGTACTTC.

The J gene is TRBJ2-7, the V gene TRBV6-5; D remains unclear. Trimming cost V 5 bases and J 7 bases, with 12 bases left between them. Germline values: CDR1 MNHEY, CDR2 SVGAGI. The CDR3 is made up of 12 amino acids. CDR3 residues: CASSEPVPEQYF. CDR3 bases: TGTGCCAGCAGTGAGCCCGTCCCTGAGCAGTACTTC.

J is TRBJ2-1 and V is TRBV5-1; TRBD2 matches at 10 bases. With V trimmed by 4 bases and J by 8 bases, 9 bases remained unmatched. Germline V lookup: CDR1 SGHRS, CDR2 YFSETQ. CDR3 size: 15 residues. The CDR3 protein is CASSNGLAEGDEQFF. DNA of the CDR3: TGCGCCAGCAGCAATGGACTAGCGGAGGGGGATGAGCAGTTCTTC.

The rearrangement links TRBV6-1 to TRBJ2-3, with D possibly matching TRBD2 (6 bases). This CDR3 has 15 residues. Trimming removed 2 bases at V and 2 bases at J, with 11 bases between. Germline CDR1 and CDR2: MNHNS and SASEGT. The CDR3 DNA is TGTGCCAGCAGTGAATGGAAGCGGGCCACAGATACGCAGTATTTT. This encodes CASSEWKRATDTQYF.

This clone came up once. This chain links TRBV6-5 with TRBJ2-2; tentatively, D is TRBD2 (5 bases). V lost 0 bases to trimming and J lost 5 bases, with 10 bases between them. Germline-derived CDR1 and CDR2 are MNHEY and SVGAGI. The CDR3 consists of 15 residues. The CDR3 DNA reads TGTGCCAGCAGTTACTCCCTCCGGGGTACCGGGGAGCTGTTTTTT. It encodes CASSYSLRGTGELFF.

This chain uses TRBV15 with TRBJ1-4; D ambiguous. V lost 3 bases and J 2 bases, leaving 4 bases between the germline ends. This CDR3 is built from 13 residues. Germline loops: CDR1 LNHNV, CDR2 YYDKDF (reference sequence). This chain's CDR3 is CATSSITNEKLFF. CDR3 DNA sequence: TGTGCCACCAGCAGTATCACTAATGAAAAACTGTTTTTT.